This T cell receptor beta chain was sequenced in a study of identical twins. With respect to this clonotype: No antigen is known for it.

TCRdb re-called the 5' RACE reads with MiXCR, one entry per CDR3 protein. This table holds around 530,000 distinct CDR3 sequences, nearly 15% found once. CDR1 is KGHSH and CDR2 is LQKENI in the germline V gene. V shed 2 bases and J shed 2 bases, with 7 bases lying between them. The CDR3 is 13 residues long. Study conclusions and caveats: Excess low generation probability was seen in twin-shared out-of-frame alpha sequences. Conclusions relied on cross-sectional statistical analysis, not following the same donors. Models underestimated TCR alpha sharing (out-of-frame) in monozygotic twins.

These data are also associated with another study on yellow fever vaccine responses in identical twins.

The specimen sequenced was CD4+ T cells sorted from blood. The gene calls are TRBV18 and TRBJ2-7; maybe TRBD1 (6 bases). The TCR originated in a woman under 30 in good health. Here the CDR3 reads CASSPAGAYEQYV. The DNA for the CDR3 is TGTGCCAGCTCACCAGCAGGGGCCTACGAGCAGTACGTC.